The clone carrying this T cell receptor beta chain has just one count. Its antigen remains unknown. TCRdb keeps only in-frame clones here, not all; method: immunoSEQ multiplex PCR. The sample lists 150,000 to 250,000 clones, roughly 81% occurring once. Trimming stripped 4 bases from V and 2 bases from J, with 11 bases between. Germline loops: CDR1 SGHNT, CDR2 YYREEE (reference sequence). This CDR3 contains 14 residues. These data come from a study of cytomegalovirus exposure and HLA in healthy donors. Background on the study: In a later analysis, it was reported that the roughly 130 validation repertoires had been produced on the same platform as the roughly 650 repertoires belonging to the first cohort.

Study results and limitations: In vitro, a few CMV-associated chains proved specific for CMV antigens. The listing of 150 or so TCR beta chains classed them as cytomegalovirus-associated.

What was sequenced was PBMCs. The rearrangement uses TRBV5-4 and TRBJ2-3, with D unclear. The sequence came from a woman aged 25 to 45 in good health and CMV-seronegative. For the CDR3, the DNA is TGTGCCAGCAGCCCCCCGGCGGACACAGATACGCAGTATTTT. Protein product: CASSPPADTDTQYF.